This TCR beta chain was profiled in a study of blood T cells in healthy people across ages. Broader study findings: When one million T cells were used, diversity estimates were thought to be underestimates. Strongly correlated with naive T cell percentage was TCR beta diversity. Donor CMV infection status was unknown, possibly confounding age-related changes in expanded clonotypes.

Concerning this clonotype itself: As yet, its antigen is unknown.

Alongside a J-beta primer mix, a sample-barcoded 5' primer served in a second PCR lasting about 6 to 11 cycles. From each sample, at least 2.5 million paired-end reads containing CDR3 were obtained. One entry per CDR3 protein results from TCRdb running MiXCR on the 5' RACE reads. The data hold 800,000 or so distinct CDR3 sequences, with 60% to 80% observed a single time. Germline CDR1 is MDHEN and CDR2 is SYDVKM. The V segment lost 5 bases and the J segment 10 bases; nucleotides outside the gene matches: 10. The CDR3 extends over 16 amino acids. This sequence was found in a young man in good health. The chain couples TRBV28 to TRBJ2-1, with 14 positions matching TRBD2. The sample taken for sequencing was blood. The CDR3 nucleotides read TGTGCCAGCAGTCGATCCCGGGGACTAGCGGGGGCCGAGCAGTTCTTC. Its translation: CASSRSRGLAGAEQFF.